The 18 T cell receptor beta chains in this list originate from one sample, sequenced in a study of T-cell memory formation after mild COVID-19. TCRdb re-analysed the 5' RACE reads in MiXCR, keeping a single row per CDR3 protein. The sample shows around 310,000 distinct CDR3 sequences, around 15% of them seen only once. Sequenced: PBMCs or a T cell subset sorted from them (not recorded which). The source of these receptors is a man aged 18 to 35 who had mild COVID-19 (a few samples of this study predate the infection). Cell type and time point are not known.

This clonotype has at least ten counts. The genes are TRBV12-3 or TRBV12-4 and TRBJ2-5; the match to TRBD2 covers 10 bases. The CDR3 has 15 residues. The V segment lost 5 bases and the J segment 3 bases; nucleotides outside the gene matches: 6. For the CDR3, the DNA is TGTGCCAGCAGTCCACAAACTAGCGGGAAAGAGACCCAGTACTTC. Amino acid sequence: CASSPQTSGKETQYF.

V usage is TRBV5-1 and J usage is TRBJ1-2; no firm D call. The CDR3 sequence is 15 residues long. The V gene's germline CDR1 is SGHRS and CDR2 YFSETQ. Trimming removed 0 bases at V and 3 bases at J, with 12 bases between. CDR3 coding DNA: TGCGCCAGCAGCTTGGATTCAACACTGTACTATGGCTACACCTTC. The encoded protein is CASSLDSTLYYGYTF.

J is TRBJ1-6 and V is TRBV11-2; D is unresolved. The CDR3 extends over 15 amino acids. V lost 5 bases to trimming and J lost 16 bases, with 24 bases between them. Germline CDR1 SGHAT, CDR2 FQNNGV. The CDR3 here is CASSPRAATPISLHF. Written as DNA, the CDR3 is TGTGCCAGCAGCCCCAGAGCTGCAACCCCGATATCACTCCACTTT.

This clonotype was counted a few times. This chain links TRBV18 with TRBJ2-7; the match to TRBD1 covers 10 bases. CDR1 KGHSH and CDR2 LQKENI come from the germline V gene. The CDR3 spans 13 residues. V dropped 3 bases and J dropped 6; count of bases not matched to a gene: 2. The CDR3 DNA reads TGTGCCAGCTCACCGGGACAGGGGCGCGAGCAGTACGTC. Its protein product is CASSPGQGREQYV.

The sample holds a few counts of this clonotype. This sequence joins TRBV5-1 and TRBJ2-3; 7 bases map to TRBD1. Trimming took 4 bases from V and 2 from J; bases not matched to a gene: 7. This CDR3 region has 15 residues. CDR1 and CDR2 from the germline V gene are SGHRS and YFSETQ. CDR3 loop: CASSLGTELTDTQYF. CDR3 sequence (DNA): TGCGCCAGCAGCCTCGGGACAGAACTCACAGATACGCAGTATTTT.

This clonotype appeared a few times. The CDR3: CASSLGSLGVEETQYF. As DNA, the CDR3 is TGTGCCAGCAGCTTAGGGTCGCTGGGGGTAGAAGAGACCCAGTACTTC. The V gene is TRBV7-2, the J gene TRBJ2-5, with D perhaps matching TRBD1 or TRBD2 (5 bases each). Trimming removed 1 base at V and 3 bases at J, with 15 bases between. Germline CDR1 and CDR2: SGHTA and FQGNSA. The CDR3 totals 16 residues.

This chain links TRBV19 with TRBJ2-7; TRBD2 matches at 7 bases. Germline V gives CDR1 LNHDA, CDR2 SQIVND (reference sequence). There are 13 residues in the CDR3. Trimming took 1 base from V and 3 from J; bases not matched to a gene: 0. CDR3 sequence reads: CASSIGGGYEQYF. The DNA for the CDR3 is TGTGCCAGTAGTATAGGCGGGGGCTACGAGCAGTACTTC.

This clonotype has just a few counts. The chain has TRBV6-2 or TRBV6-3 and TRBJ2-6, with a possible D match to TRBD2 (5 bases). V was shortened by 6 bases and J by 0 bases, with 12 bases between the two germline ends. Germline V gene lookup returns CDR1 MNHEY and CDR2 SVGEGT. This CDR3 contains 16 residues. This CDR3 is CASRPDWSSGANVLTF. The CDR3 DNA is TGTGCCAGCAGGCCGGACTGGAGCTCTGGGGCCAACGTCCTGACTTTC.

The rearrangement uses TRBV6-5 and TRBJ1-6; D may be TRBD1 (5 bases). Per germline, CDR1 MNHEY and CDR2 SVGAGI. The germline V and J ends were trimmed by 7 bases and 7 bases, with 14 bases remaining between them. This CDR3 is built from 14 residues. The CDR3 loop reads CASKLWGNNSPLHF. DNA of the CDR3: TGTGCCAGCAAATTATGGGGGAACAATTCACCCCTCCACTTT.

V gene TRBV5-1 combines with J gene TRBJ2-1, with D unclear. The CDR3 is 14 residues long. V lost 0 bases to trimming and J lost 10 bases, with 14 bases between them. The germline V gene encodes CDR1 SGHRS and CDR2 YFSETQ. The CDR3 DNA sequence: TGCGCCAGCAGCTTGGATCGTCCTAGTCAGGAGCAGTTCTTC. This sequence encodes CASSLDRPSQEQFF.

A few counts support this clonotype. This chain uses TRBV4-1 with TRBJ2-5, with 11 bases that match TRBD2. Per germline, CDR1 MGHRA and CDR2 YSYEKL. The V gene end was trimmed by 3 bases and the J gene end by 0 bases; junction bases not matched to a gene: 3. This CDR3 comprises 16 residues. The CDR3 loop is CASSQLAGGYQETQYF. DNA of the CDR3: TGCGCCAGCAGCCAGCTAGCGGGGGGTTACCAAGAGACCCAGTACTTC.

The CDR3 nucleotides are TGTGCCAGCAGCTTAGACCATAGCACAGATACGCAGTATTTT. It yields the protein CASSLDHSTDTQYF. The gene calls are TRBV7-9 and TRBJ2-3; D unresolved. With 1 base removed from V and 0 bases from J, the gap between germline ends came to 5 bases. This CDR3 has 14 residues. Germline CDR1 SEHNR, CDR2 FQNEAQ (reference sequence).

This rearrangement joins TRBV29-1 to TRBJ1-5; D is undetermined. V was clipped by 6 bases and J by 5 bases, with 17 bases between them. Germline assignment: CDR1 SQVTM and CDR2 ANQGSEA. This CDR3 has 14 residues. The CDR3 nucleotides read TGCAGCGTAGCGCTGGGTGGGAGGGATCAGCCCCAGCATTTT. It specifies CSVALGGRDQPQHF. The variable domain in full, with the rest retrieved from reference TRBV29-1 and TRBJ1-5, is SAVISQKPSRDICQRGTSLTIQCQVDSQVTMMFWYRQQPGQSLTLIATANQGSEATYESGFVIDKFPISRPNLTFSTLTVSNMSPEDSSIYLCSVALGGRDQPQHFGDGTRLSIL.

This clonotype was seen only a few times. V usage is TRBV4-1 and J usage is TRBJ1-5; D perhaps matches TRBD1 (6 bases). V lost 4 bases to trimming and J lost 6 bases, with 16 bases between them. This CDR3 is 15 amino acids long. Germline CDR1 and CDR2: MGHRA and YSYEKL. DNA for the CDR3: TGCGCCAGCAGCCTATCCACAGGGTCAGGTCAGCCCCAGCATTTT. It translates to CASSLSTGSGQPQHF.

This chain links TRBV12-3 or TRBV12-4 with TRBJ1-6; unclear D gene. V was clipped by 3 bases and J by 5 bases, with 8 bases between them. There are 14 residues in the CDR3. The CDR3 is CASSLEADNSPLHF. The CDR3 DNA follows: TGTGCCAGCAGTTTGGAGGCCGATAATTCACCCCTCCACTTT.

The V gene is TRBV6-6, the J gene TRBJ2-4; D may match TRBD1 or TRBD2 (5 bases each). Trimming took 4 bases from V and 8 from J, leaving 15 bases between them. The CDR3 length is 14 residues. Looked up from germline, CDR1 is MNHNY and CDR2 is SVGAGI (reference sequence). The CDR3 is CASSWGTGTDIQYF. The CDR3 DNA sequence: TGTGCCAGCAGTTGGGGGACGGGTACAGACATTCAGTACTTC.

CDR3 protein: CATSRGHRGDYEQYF. In DNA form, the CDR3 reads TGTGCCACCAGCAGGGGACACCGAGGAGATTACGAGCAGTACTTC. J is TRBJ2-7 and V is TRBV15; TRBD1 is a possible D gene (6 bases). Germline V gene lookup returns CDR1 LNHNV and CDR2 YYDKDF (reference sequence). Trimming removed 3 bases at V and 4 bases at J, with 16 bases between. CDR3 size: 15 residues.

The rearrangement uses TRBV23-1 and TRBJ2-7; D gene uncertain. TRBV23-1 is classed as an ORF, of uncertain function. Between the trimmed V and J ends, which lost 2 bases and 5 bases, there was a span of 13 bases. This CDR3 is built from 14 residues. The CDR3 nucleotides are TGCGCCAGCAGTCAACCCTCACGGGTCCACGAGCAGTACTTC. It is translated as CASSQPSRVHEQYF.